Below, 4 T cell receptor beta chains from the same sample are listed, as sequenced in a study of blood T cell repertoires in COVID-19. The table came from immunoSEQ multiplex PCR; TCRdb's copy has only in-frame clones and leaves some out. The data contain around 60,000 clones, around 90% of them seen just once; the ten biggest clones take up about 12%. Sample: peripheral blood. These receptor sequences come from a man in his 60s with active COVID-19.

The rearrangement uses TRBV28 and TRBJ1-6; 7 bases agree with TRBD1. The V gene end was trimmed by 3 bases and the J gene end by 6 bases; junction bases not matched to a gene: 5. The germline V gene encodes CDR1 MDHEN and CDR2 SYDVKM. The CDR3 totals 15 residues. CDR3 bases: TGTGCCAGCAGTTTCCCGACAGGGATTAATTCACCCCTCCACTTT. Translating gives CASSFPTGINSPLHF.

The chain combines TRBV6-5 with TRBJ2-7, with TRBD1 matching over 7 bases. This CDR3 is 14 amino acids long. Germline CDR1 and CDR2: MNHEY and SVGAGI. The V and J ends lost 6 bases and 5 bases, in that order; junction bases with no gene match: 10. CDR3: CASRRQGAVDEQYF. The CDR3 region has the DNA TGTGCCAGCAGAAGACAGGGTGCCGTCGACGAGCAGTACTTC.

The rearrangement links TRBV5-8 to TRBJ2-5, with D perhaps TRBD2 (6 bases). With 4 bases removed from V and 1 base from J, the gap between germline ends came to 17 bases. The CDR3 sequence is 16 residues long. Germline V lookup: CDR1 SGHTS, CDR2 YDEGEE. The CDR3 DNA sequence: TGTGCCAGCAGCAGTGGAGGGCTGGGGCCCCAAGAGACCCAGTACTTC. This encodes CASSSGGLGPQETQYF.

The chain recombines TRBV2 with TRBJ2-7; TRBD2 is a possible D gene (7 bases). The CDR3 spans 14 residues. V was trimmed by 3 bases and J by 0 bases, leaving 9 bases between them. Germline CDR1 reads SNHLY; CDR2 reads FYNNEI. In DNA form, the CDR3 reads TGTGCCAGCAGTGACGGGGGGCCCTCCTACGAGCAGTACTTC. Its protein is CASSDGGPSYEQYF.